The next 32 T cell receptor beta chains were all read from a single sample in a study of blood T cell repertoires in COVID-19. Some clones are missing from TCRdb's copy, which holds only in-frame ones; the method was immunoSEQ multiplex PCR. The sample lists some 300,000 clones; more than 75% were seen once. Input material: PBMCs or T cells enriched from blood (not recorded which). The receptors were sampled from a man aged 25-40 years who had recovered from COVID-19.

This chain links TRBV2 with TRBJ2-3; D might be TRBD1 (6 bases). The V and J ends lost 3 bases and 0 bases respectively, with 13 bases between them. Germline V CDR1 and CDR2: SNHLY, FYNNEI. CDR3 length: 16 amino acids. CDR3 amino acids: CASSDLTGSSTDTQYF. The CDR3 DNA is TGTGCCAGCAGTGACCTGACAGGATCTAGCACAGATACGCAGTATTTT.

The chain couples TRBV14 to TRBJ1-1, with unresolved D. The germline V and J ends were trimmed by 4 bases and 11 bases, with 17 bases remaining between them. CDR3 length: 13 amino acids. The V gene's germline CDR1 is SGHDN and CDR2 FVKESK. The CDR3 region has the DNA TGTGCCAGCAGCCCGCACGGGGTTCTAGAGGCTTTCTTT. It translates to CASSPHGVLEAFF.

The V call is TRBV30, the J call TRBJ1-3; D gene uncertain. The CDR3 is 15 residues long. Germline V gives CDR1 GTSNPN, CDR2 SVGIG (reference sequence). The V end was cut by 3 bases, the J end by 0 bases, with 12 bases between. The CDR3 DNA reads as TGTGCCTGGAGCCTGATGTTGAGCTCTGGAAACACCATATATTTT. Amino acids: CAWSLMLSSGNTIYF.

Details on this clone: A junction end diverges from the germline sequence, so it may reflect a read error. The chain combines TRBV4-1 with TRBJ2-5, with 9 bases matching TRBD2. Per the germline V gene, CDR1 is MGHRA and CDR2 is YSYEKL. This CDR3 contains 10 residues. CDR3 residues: CASMGLATHF. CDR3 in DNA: TGCGCCAGCATGGGACTAGCCACCCACTTC.

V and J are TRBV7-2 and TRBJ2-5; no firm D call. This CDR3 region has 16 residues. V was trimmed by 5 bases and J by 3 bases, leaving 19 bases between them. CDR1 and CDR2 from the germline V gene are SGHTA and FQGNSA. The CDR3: CASSTPRVNSKETQYF. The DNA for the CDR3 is TGTGCCAGCAGCACTCCCCGGGTCAATTCCAAAGAGACCCAGTACTTC.

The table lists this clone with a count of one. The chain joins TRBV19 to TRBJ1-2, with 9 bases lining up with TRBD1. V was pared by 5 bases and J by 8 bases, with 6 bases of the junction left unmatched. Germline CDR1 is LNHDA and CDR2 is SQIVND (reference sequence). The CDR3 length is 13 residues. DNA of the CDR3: TGTGCCAGTAGTCCCCGGGACAGGGCGGGCTACACCTTC. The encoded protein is CASSPRDRAGYTF.

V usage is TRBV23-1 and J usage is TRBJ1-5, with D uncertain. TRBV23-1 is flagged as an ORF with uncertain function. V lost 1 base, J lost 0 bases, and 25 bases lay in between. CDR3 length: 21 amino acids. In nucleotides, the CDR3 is TGCGCCAGCAGTCAATTCGGGTTAGCGGTGGCTACCCCCATTAGCAATCAGCCCCAGCATTTT. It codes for CASSQFGLAVATPISNQPQHF.

The CDR3 DNA follows: TGTGCCAGCAGCCATCACTTTCTTCAACAGGGGATAGCTCCAAATGAAAAACTGTTTTTT. Amino acid sequence: CASSHHFLQQGIAPNEKLFF. The chain joins TRBV14 to TRBJ1-4; the match to TRBD1 covers 7 bases. V trimming: 3 bases; J trimming: 5 bases; junction bases outside the gene matches: 21. Germline assignment: CDR1 SGHDN and CDR2 FVKESK. This CDR3 has 20 amino acids. Supplemented by reference TRBV14 and TRBJ1-4, the full variable domain reads EAGVTQFPSHSVIEKGQTVTLRCDPISGHDNLYWYRRVMGKEIKFLLHFVKESKQDESGMPNNRFLAERTGGTYSTLKVQPAELEDSGVYFCASSHHFLQQGIAPNEKLFFGSGTQLSVL.

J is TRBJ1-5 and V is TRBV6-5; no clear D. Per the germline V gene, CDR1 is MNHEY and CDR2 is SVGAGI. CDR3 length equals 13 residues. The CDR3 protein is CASRRDSNQPQHF. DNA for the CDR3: TGTGCTTCGCGGAGAGATAGCAATCAGCCCCAGCATTTT.

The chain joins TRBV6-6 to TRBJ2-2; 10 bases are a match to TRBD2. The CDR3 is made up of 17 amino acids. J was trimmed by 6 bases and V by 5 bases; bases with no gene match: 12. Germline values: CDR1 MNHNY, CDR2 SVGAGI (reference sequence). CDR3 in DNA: TGTGCCAGCAGTCCCCCTCGCCTAGCGGGGGCCCCCGGGGAGCTGTTTTTT. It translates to CASSPPRLAGAPGELFF.

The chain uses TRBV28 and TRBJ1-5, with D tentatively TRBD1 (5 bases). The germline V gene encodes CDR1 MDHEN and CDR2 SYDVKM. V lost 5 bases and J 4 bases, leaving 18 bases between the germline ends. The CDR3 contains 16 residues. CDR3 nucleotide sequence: TGTGCCAGCAGTCCAAGGCGCTTCCGGGGGAATCAGCCCCAGCATTTT. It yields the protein CASSPRRFRGNQPQHF. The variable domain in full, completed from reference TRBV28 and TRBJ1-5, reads DVKVTQSSRYLVKRTGEKVFLECVQDMDHENMFWYRQDPGLGLRLIYFSYDVKMKEKGDIPEGYSVSREKKERFSLILESASTNQTSMYLCASSPRRFRGNQPQHFGDGTRLSIL.

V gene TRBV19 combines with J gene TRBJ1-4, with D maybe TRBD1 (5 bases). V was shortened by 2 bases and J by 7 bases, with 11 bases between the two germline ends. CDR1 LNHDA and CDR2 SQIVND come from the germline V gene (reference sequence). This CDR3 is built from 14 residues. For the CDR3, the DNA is TGTGCCAGTAGTATAACCGGGGGAACTGAAAAACTGTTTTTT. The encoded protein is CASSITGGTEKLFF.

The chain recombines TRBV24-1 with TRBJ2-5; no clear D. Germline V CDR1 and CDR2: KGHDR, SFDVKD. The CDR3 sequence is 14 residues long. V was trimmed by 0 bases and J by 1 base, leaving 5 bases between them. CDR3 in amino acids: CATSDLGSQETQYF. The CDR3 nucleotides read TGTGCCACCAGTGATTTGGGCAGCCAAGAGACCCAGTACTTC.

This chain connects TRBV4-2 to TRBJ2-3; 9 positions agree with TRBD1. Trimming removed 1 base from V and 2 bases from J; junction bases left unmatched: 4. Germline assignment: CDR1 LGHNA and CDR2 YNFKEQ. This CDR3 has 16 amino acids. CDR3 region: CASSQGGTGPTDTQYF. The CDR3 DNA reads TGTGCCAGCAGCCAAGGGGGGACAGGGCCCACAGATACGCAGTATTTT.

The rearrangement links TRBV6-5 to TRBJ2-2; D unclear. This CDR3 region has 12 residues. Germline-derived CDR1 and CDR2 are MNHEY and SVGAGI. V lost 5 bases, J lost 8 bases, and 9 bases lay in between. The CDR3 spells CASSTNAGELFF. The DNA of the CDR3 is TGTGCCAGCAGTACCAACGCGGGGGAGCTGTTTTTT.

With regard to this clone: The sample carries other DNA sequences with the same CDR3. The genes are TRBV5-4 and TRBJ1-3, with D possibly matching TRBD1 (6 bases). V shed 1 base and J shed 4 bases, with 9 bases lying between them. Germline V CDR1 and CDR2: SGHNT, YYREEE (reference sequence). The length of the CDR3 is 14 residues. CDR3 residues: CASSLQGSGNTIYF. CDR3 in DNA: TGTGCCAGCAGCTTGCAGGGGTCCGGAAACACCATATATTTT.

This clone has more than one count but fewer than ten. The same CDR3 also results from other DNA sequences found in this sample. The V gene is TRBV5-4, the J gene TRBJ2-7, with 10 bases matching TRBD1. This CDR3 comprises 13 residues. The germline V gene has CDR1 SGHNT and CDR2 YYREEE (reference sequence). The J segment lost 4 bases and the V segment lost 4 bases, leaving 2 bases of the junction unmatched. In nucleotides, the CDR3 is TGTGCCAGCAGCCGGGACAGGGGTTACGAGCAGTACTTC. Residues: CASSRDRGYEQYF. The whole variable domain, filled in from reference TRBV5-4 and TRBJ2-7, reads ETGVTQSPTHLIKTRGQQVTLRCSSQSGHNTVSWYQQALGQGPQFIFQYYREEENGRGNFPPRFSGLQFPNYSSELNVNALELDDSALYLCASSRDRGYEQYFGPGTRLTVT.

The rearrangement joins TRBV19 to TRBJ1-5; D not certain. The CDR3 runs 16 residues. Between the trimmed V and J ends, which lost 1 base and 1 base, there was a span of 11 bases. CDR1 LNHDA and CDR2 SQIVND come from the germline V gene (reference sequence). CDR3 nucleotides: TGTGCCAGTAGTATAGTTCGGGAAACGAGCAATCAGCCCCAGCATTTT. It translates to CASSIVRETSNQPQHF.

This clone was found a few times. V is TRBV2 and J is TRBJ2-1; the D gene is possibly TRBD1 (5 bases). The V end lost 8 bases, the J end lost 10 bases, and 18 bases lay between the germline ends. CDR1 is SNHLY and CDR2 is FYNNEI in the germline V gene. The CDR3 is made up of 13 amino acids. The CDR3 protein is CASGAPFTAEQFF. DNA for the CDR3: TGTGCCAGCGGGGCGCCTTTTACGGCGGAGCAGTTCTTC. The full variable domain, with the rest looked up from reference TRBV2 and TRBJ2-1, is EPEVTQTPSHQVTQMGQEVILRCVPISNHLYFYWYRQILGQKVEFLVSFYNNEISEKSEIFDDQFSVERPDGSNFTLKIRSTKLEDSAMYFCASGAPFTAEQFFGPGTRLTVL.

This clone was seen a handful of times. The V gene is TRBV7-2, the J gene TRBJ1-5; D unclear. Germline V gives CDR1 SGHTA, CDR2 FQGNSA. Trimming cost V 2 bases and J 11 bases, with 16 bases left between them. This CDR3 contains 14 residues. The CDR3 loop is CASSLQVIGESQHF. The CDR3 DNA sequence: TGTGCCAGCAGCTTACAGGTCATAGGCGAATCCCAGCATTTT.

The CDR3 DNA sequence: TGTGCCATCAGGCTCCTCCCCAAGACAGGGAGTTATGGCTACACCTTC. Its translation is CAIRLLPKTGSYGYTF. This chain connects TRBV10-3 to TRBJ1-2; TRBD1 aligns across 7 bases. V lost 6 bases to trimming and J lost 5 bases; unmatched junction nucleotides: 15. This CDR3 region has 16 residues. Germline-derived CDR1 and CDR2 are ENHRY and SYGVKD.

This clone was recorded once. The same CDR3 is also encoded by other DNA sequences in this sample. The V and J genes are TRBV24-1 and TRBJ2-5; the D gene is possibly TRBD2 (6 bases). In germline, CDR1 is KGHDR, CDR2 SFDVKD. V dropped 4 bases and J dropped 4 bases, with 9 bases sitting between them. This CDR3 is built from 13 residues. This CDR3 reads CATSDGGRETQYF. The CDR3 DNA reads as TGTGCCACCAGTGACGGGGGTCGAGAGACCCAGTACTTC.

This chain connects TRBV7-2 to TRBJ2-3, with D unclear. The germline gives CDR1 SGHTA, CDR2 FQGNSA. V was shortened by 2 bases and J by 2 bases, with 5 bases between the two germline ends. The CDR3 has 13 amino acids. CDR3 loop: CASSLRPTDTQYF. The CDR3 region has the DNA TGTGCCAGCAGCTTACGTCCCACAGATACGCAGTATTTT.

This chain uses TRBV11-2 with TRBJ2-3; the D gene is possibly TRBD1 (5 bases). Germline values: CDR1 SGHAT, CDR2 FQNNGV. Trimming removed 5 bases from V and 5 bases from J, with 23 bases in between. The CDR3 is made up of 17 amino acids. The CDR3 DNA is TGTGCCAGCAGCCCCGACATCTCGGCCAGGGTGAGAGATACGCAGTATTTT. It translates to CASSPDISARVRDTQYF.

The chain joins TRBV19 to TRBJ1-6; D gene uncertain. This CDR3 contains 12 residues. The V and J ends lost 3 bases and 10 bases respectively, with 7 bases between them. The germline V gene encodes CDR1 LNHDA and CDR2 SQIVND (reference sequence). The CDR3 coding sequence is TGTGCCAGTAGTATGTTACGGTCACCCCTCCACTTT. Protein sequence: CASSMLRSPLHF.

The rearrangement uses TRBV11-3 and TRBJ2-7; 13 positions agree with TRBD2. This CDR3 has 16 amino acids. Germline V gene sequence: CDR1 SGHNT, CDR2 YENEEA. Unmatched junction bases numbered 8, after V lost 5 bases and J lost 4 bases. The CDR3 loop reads CASSGAAGLAGYEQYF. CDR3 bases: TGTGCCAGCAGCGGGGCGGCGGGACTAGCGGGATACGAGCAGTACTTC.

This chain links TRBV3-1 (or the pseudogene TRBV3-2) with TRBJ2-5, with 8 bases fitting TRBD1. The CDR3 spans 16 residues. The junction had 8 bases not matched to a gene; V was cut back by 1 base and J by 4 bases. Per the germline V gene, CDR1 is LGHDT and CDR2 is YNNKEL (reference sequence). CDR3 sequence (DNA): TGTGCCAGCAGCCAAGTATCAGGGGGCTCGGGAGAGACCCAGTACTTC. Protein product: CASSQVSGGSGETQYF.

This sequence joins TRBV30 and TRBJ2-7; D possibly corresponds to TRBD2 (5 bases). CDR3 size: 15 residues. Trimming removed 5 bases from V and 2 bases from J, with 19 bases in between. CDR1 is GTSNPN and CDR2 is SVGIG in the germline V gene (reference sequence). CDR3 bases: TGTGCCTGGGATGGACCGATAGCCGGGGCCTACGAGCAGTACTTC. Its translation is CAWDGPIAGAYEQYF.

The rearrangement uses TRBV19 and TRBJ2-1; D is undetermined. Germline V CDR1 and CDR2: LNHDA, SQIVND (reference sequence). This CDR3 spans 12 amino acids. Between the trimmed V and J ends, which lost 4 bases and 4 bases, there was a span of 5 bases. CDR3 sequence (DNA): TGTGCCAGTAGTAGGCAGTACAATGAGCAGTTCTTC. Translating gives CASSRQYNEQFF.

The CDR3 reads CATSPSGGGYTF. The CDR3 region has the DNA TGTGCCACCAGTCCCTCAGGAGGTGGCTACACCTTC. The chain couples TRBV24-1 to TRBJ1-2; no clear D gene. V was cut by 6 bases and J by 7 bases, with 11 bases left in between. The CDR3 is 12 amino acids. The germline gives CDR1 KGHDR, CDR2 SFDVKD.

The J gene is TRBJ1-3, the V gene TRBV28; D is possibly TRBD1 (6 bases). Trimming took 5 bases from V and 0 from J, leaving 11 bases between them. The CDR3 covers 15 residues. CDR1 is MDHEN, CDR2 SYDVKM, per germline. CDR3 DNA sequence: TGTGCCAGCAGTACAGGGACCCTCTCTGGAAACACCATATATTTT. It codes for CASSTGTLSGNTIYF.

This chain's CDR3 is CASSEQGFTDTQYF. CDR3 in DNA: TGTGCCAGCAGTGAACAGGGTTTCACAGATACGCAGTATTTT. This chain connects TRBV2 to TRBJ2-3; tentatively, D is TRBD1 (5 bases). Germline V lookup: CDR1 SNHLY, CDR2 FYNNEI. Trimming left V 2 bases short and J 2 bases short, with 8 bases between. This CDR3 spans 14 amino acids.